The 14 T cell receptor beta chains given below trace back to one sample, sequenced in a study of T cells after yellow fever vaccination. TCRdb re-derived calls from the 5' RACE reads in MiXCR, one entry per CDR3 protein. The table shows 620,000 or so distinct CDR3 sequences, with 17% occurring only once. Here the sequenced sample was PBMCs, taken less than 6 days after the first yellow fever vaccination. All receptors derive from a man aged 18 to 30 who received the YFV17D yellow fever vaccine.

This clonotype was counted only a few times. In nucleotides, the CDR3 is TGTGCCAGCAGTTTATCGGCTAGCGGGGGCATCCAAGAGACCCAGTACTTC. It is translated as CASSLSASGGIQETQYF. The rearrangement links TRBV28 to TRBJ2-5; 10 bases agree with TRBD2. This CDR3 has 17 residues. The ends lost 1 base at V and 1 base at J; junction bases unmatched: 6. Looked up from germline, CDR1 is MDHEN and CDR2 is SYDVKM.

This clonotype was detected only a few times. CDR3 bases: TGTGCCAGCAGCCAAGCGGGGGGGAGGCAGCATGAGCAGTTCTTC. It translates to CASSQAGGRQHEQFF. The rearrangement uses TRBV6-4 and TRBJ2-1; 10 bases fit TRBD2. V dropped 6 bases and J dropped 8; count of bases not matched to a gene: 10. The CDR3 is made up of 15 amino acids. Germline V gene lookup returns CDR1 MRHNA and CDR2 SNTAGT.

Only a few counts were recorded for this clonotype. The chain has TRBV7-2 and TRBJ2-1; D is unclear. With 1 base removed from V and 1 base from J, the gap between germline ends came to 11 bases. From germline, CDR1 is SGHTA and CDR2 FQGNSA. There are 16 residues in the CDR3. The CDR3 region has the DNA TGTGCCAGCAGCTTAGTTGGCGAGATGTCCTACAATGAGCAGTTCTTC. It specifies CASSLVGEMSYNEQFF.

The rearrangement joins TRBV4-1 to TRBJ1-5; D gene ambiguous. With 1 base removed from V and 5 bases from J, the gap between germline ends came to 9 bases. The CDR3 runs 14 residues. The germline V gene has CDR1 MGHRA and CDR2 YSYEKL. CDR3 protein: CASSQGQSDQPQHF. For the CDR3, the DNA is TGCGCCAGCAGCCAAGGACAAAGCGATCAGCCCCAGCATTTT.

This clonotype occurred many times. The rearrangement uses TRBV6-1 and TRBJ2-1; 13 bases align to TRBD2. The CDR3 covers 15 residues. With V trimmed by 7 bases and J by 7 bases, 7 bases remained unmatched. The germline gives CDR1 MNHNS, CDR2 SASEGT. This chain's CDR3 is CASTSTSGGRNEQFF. In DNA form, the CDR3 reads TGTGCCAGCACCTCGACTAGCGGGGGGCGGAATGAGCAGTTCTTC.

The chain employs TRBV28 and TRBJ1-2, with D tentatively TRBD1 (5 bases). Germline-derived CDR1 and CDR2 are MDHEN and SYDVKM. V lost 3 bases, J lost 7 bases, and 12 bases lay in between. The CDR3 contains 13 residues. This CDR3 is CASSLAGIGGYTF. The CDR3 nucleotides read TGTGCCAGCAGTTTGGCAGGGATTGGTGGCTACACCTTC.

The V call is TRBV6-5, the J call TRBJ1-6, with D possibly matching TRBD1 (5 bases). The CDR3 length is 19 residues. Germline-derived CDR1 and CDR2 are MNHEY and SVGAGI. The V gene lost 0 bases and the J gene lost 6 bases, with 21 bases spanning the gap. The CDR3 bases are TGTGCCAGCAGTTACTCGAAATTGGACACCCGAAGACTTAATTCACCCCTCCACTTT. Its translation is CASSYSKLDTRRLNSPLHF.

The V gene is TRBV12-3 or TRBV12-4, the J gene TRBJ1-2; TRBD1 aligns across 11 bases. The CDR3 has 14 residues. V lost 6 bases to trimming and J lost 4 bases; unmatched junction nucleotides: 4. The CDR3 reads CASSRTGGLYGYTF. CDR3 in DNA: TGTGCCAGCAGCCGGACAGGGGGCCTCTATGGCTACACCTTC.

J is TRBJ2-5 and V is TRBV6-5, with TRBD2 identical over 9 bases. Trimming removed 4 bases from V and 5 bases from J; junction bases left unmatched: 8. CDR3 length: 15 amino acids. Germline CDR1 reads MNHEY; CDR2 reads SVGAGI. The CDR3 loop is CASSSGRTSVETQYF. In DNA, the CDR3 is TGTGCCAGCAGTTCTGGTCGGACTAGCGTGGAGACCCAGTACTTC.

This sequence joins TRBV20-1 and TRBJ1-1, with D tentatively TRBD1 (5 bases). CDR3 length: 15 amino acids. V lost 5 bases, J lost 4 bases, and 20 bases lay in between. Germline lookup yields CDR1 DFQATT and CDR2 SNEGSKA (reference sequence). The CDR3 sequence: CSAGGGGTGGTEAFF. For the CDR3, the DNA is TGCAGTGCTGGGGGTGGGGGAACGGGAGGCACTGAAGCTTTCTTT.

The chain joins TRBV3-1 to TRBJ2-1; D is uncertain. The CDR3 extends over 14 amino acids. Germline CDR1 and CDR2: LGHDT and YNNKEL (reference sequence). With 0 bases removed from V and 10 bases from J, the gap between germline ends came to 13 bases. The CDR3 DNA follows: TGTGCCAGCAGCCAAGAACGGCAGGTAGGGGAGCAGTTCTTC. Protein product: CASSQERQVGEQFF.

The chain combines TRBV9 with TRBJ1-3; D is ambiguous. This CDR3 comprises 16 residues. Germline CDR1 and CDR2: SGDLS and YYNGEE. V was pared by 0 bases and J by 2 bases, with 12 bases between. CDR3 nucleotide sequence: TGTGCCAGCAGCGTAGAAGTTTACGGGCCTGGAAACACCATATATTTT. Translated, it gives CASSVEVYGPGNTIYF.

The sample holds a few counts of this clonotype. The J gene is TRBJ2-7, the V gene TRBV7-8; maybe TRBD2 (7 bases). V lost 2 bases and J lost 3, with 17 bases in between. The CDR3 has 16 residues. Germline values: CDR1 SGHVS, CDR2 FQNEAQ. The CDR3 loop is CASSLPRRGRDYEQYF. CDR3 DNA: TGTGCCAGCAGCTTACCTAGGAGGGGGAGGGACTACGAGCAGTACTTC. Combining the CDR3 with reference TRBV7-8 and TRBJ2-7 gives the whole variable domain GAGVSQSPRYKVAKRGQDVALRCDPISGHVSLFWYQQALGQGPEFLTYFQNEAQLDKSGLPSDRFFAERPEGSVSTLKIQRTQQEDSAVYLCASSLPRRGRDYEQYFGPGTRLTVT.

The chain carries TRBV30 and TRBJ1-4; 9 nucleotides agree with TRBD1. The CDR3 is 14 residues long. V lost 4 bases and J lost 8; bases outside the gene matches: 8. CDR1 is GTSNPN and CDR2 is SVGIG in the germline V gene (reference sequence). CDR3 loop: CAWNPTGGREKLFF. In DNA, the CDR3 is TGTGCCTGGAACCCTACAGGGGGCCGAGAAAAACTGTTTTTT.